This T cell receptor (beta chain) is from a study of blood T cell repertoires in COVID-19. Study-wide background: The United States, Italy and Spain supplied acute and convalescent COVID-19 samples. Sample material is recorded as cDNA or gDNA derived from T cells, B-cell-depleted T cells, or PBMCs.

The data were produced by immunoSEQ multiplex PCR, yet TCRdb's version contains in-frame clones alone and is incomplete. This sample has approximately 350,000 clones, with roughly four fifths found just once. The germline V and J ends were trimmed by 5 bases and 0 bases, with 5 bases remaining between them. CDR3 size: 13 residues. Germline lookup yields CDR1 KGHDR and CDR2 SFDVKD. Recruits, aged 18 to 89 years, lived in approximately 26 US areas. Cohort allocation depended upon clinical history that participants reported. This clone was picked up one time. J is TRBJ2-3 and V is TRBV24-1; no reliable D call. The receptor was isolated from a woman between 50 and 59 years old who had recovered from COVID-19. The material sequenced was PBMCs or T cells enriched from blood (not recorded which). CDR3 nucleotides: TGTGCCACCAGTGGAGGTAGCACAGATACGCAGTATTTT. This encodes CATSGGSTDTQYF.